The entry below gives a single TCR beta chain sequence along with its context. The antigen it binds to is not known. Per-base qualities were not stored, and no clone one base away is much larger. The sample belongs to a study of blood T cells in healthy people across ages (dated by TCRdb to the mid-2010s). A note on the overall study: In model experiments, template switching captured roughly one uniquely barcoded TCR beta cDNA molecule for every two T cells. To avoid experimental bias, donors of different ages were spread randomly across the sequencing lanes. The study analyzed two additional independent replicas of 1 million unique cDNA reads from the same blood draw for two donors, one aged 18 to 30 and one aged 80 or older. Using deep sequencing normalized with unique cDNA molecular identifiers, the study measured how TCR beta repertoire diversity changes with age. Four age groups were formed from the donors: young (average about 17 years), middle-aged (just under 40), aged (around 62) and long-lived (less than 85). Overall results and qualifications from the work: The percentage of naive T cells measured by flow cytometry correlated strongly with observed TCR beta diversity. Estimates of total diversity based on one million sequenced T cells were regarded as lower bounds and as underestimates. Since profiling was done on bulk unsorted PBMCs, naive and antigen-experienced compartments could not be conclusively compared. Compared with the aged group, the long-lived group had more naive CD4+ T cells, fewer expanded clones and increased TCR diversity, a pattern suggesting age selection. Because donor CMV infection status was unknown, age-related changes in expanded clonotypes were potentially confounded. Observed TCR beta diversity per million T cells fell roughly linearly with age, and a significant reduction was already apparent by age around 40.

Library generation was performed with 5' RACE. TCRdb lists the instrument as Illumina HiSeq 2500. A second PCR of roughly 7 to 11 cycles was performed with a sample-barcoded 5' primer and a J-beta primer mix. Each TCR beta cDNA molecule received a unique molecular identifier from a template-switch 5' adaptor carrying 12 random nucleotides. Each sample yielded at least 3 million CDR3-containing paired-end reads. All of the RNA was converted into first-strand cDNA using the Mint cDNA synthesis kit, with a TRBC-specific oligonucleotide serving as the primer. After uracil-DNA glycosylase treatment, a first 18-cycle PCR used universal primers M1SS and BC2_uni_R on all cDNA. Concerning the study's data processing: Normalization of each sample was performed by random selection of 1 million high-quality reads, each carrying a distinct molecular identifier. Reads with shared molecular identifiers were discarded instead of being binned into consensus sequences. MiTCR, run with a Q25 quality threshold and the strictest error-elimination algorithm, handled CDR3 identification, clonotype clustering and error correction. A nonparametric unseen species model using Euler transformation provided a lower-bound estimate of total TCR beta diversity. The public reads were reprocessed in TCRdb via fastp at Q25 and MiXCR, keeping in-frame beta chains. When rows share a CDR3 protein, they turn into one entry using the most common DNA and genes. V and J calls and clone size were set by TCRdb, not the authors. The sample profile shows around 870,000 distinct CDR3 sequences; under 35% of them were found once. Jointly, the top ten make up 17% of the sample.

Systemically healthy Caucasian individuals from Russia, 39 in total and aged about 6 to 95 years, were included as donors. Each donor gave about 9.7 milliliters of peripheral blood, drawn into EDTA-treated Vacutainer tubes. Ficoll-Paque density-gradient centrifugation was used to isolate PBMCs, with at least 6.5 million obtained per sample. Total RNA, at least 5 micrograms per sample, was extracted from PBMCs with Trizol reagent. For every donor, an aliquot of PBMCs went through flow cytometry to measure the percentages of naive CD45RAhigh/CD27high T cells. Looking up the germline V gene (reference sequence) yields CDR1 DFQATT and CDR2 SNEGSKA. V was cut back by 4 bases and J by 7 bases, leaving a gap of 10 bases between them. Its CDR3 holds 11 amino acids, cysteine through phenylalanine. Only the CDR3 DNA is retained, 33 bases long and in frame from the first base.

This TCR was recovered from a woman aged 80 or over in good health. The sequenced sample consisted of blood. The receptor chain draws on TRBV20-1 and TRBJ1-1; confidence is insufficient to name the D gene. The nucleotides read TGCAGTGCTACCCGAGCGGGTGAAGCTTTCTTT. The encoded protein is CSATRAGEAFF.